This T cell receptor beta chain was captured by sequencing in a study of blood T cell repertoires in COVID-19. Overall study: Sites across the United States, Italy and Spain contributed samples from acute and convalescent COVID-19.

Original analysis: Amplification from reference gene primers served as the basis for estimated nucleated cell counts. This table comes from immunoSEQ multiplex PCR, and its TCRdb copy is limited to in-frame clones, with some not included. V, J and clone size reflect that table, while D and trimming were determined from the DNA. The sample has tens of thousands of clones; approximately 80% are singletons. The V and J ends lost 4 bases and 7 bases respectively, with 10 bases between them. Germline V gene data show CDR1 as MDHEN and CDR2 as SYDVKM. This CDR3 spans 12 amino acids. This clone was counted once.

The receptor comes from a human donor in a cohort sampled during active COVID-19. The sequenced sample consisted of peripheral blood. J is TRBJ1-1 and V is TRBV28; no reliable D call. The CDR3 DNA reads TGTGCCAGCAGTTCTCAACGGGATGAAGCTTTCTTT. Protein sequence: CASSSQRDEAFF.